The clone carrying this TCR beta chain has only a few counts. This entry comes from a study of type 1 and type 2 diabetes patients. Approximately 10 milliliters of peripheral blood were collected from each participant. CDR1 and CDR2 (germline): SGHRS, YFSETQ. The CDR3 is 14 amino acids. V lost 1 base and J lost 5; bases outside the gene matches: 3. The PCR template was genomic DNA. A primer set of 30 forward and 13 reverse primers amplified the CDR3. Each CDR3 protein gets one entry after TCRdb re-called the multiplex PCR reads with MiXCR. The repertoire has 250,000 or so distinct CDR3 sequences, more than 45% of them found once; the top ten carry around 13%.

The rearrangement uses TRBV5-1 and TRBJ2-7; 10 bases fit TRBD2. This receptor was obtained from a man aged 18-30 years with type 2 diabetes. The source material was peripheral blood mononuclear cells (PBMCs). DNA for the CDR3: TGCGCCAGCAGCTTGTATCTAGCGGGAGACGAGCAGTACTTC. Translating it yields CASSLYLAGDEQYF.